These T cell receptor beta chains were read from a single sample in a study of response to subunit inactivated influenza vaccine. MiXCR, applied by TCRdb to the RT-PCR reads, yields one record per CDR3 protein. The repertoire holds around 580,000 distinct CDR3 sequences, about an eighth seen once, with about a tenth in the top ten. The source was PBMCs from blood, collected on the day of vaccination. The receptors here all came from a man in his fifties or sixties who received an inactivated influenza vaccine. CDR3s include the opening cysteine and the closing phenylalanine or tryptophan. Fields, in order: J gene, D gene, clone size, V gene, CDR3 protein, CDR3 DNA. The D gene is left open where the match is weak. Size values are once, few and many counts, or a class for expanded clones, and some rows have none.

>TRBJ2-3|-|-|TRBV5-1
CASSSTVSSTDTQYF
TGCGCCAGCAGCTCGACAGTATCTAGCACAGATACGCAGTATTTT
>TRBJ2-4|-|-|TRBV28
CASSSRTDRAKNIQYF
TGTGCCAGCAGTTCCCGGACAGACCGAGCCAAAAACATTCAGTACTTC
>TRBJ2-1|-|few|TRBV6-1
CASVPRARSSYYNEQFF
TGTGCCAGCGTCCCTCGCGCGAGATCTAGCTACTACAATGAGCAGTTCTTC
>TRBJ2-7|TRBD1|few|TRBV29-1
CSVERDRGGEQYF
TGCAGCGTAGAAAGGGACAGGGGCGGCGAGCAGTACTTC
>TRBJ2-7|-|many|TRBV12-3/TRBV12-4
CASTLSAGGYEQYF
TGTGCCTCCACTCTGTCTGCAGGAGGGTACGAGCAGTACTTC
>TRBJ2-1|-|few|TRBV5-1
CASSAQDGSSYNEQFF
TGCGCCAGCAGCGCCCAGGACGGGAGCTCCTACAATGAGCAGTTCTTC
>TRBJ2-3|-|-|TRBV4-1
CASSQDLTRVADTQYF
TGCGCCAGCAGCCAAGATTTGACCAGGGTTGCAGATACGCAGTATTTT
>TRBJ1-1|TRBD1|-|TRBV10-3
CAIKPGQGAGDTEAFF
TGTGCCATTAAACCGGGACAGGGGGCCGGGGACACTGAAGCTTTCTTT
>TRBJ2-2|-|few|TRBV12-3/TRBV12-4
CASKPFMGIHRNTGELFF
TGTGCCAGCAAACCATTTATGGGGATCCACCGAAACACCGGGGAGCTGTTTTTT
>TRBJ2-5|TRBD2|-|TRBV4-2
CASSQGQGLDGETQYF
TGTGCCAGCAGCCAAGGGCAGGGACTAGATGGCGAGACCCAGTACTTC
>TRBJ2-1|-|few|TRBV7-8
CASSFLGRRDYNEQFF
TGTGCCAGCAGCTTCTTGGGACGGAGAGACTACAATGAGCAGTTCTTC
>TRBJ2-3|TRBD2|few|TRBV6-4
CASSPSGTKTQYF
TGTGCCAGCAGTCCAAGCGGGACTAAGACGCAGTATTTT
>TRBJ2-3|-|-|TRBV7-2
CASSQSASYTDTQYF
TGTGCCAGCAGCCAATCAGCTTCCTACACAGATACGCAGTATTTT
>TRBJ2-7|-|-|TRBV18
CASSYGSGYEQYF
TGTGCCAGCTCCTACGGGTCAGGGTACGAGCAGTACTTC
>TRBJ2-5|-|-|TRBV12-3/TRBV12-4
CASSFGDLLETQYF
TGTGCCAGCAGTTTTGGGGACTTACTCGAGACCCAGTACTTC
>TRBJ2-1|TRBD1|few|TRBV6-1
CASRTRQGIVDNEQFF
TGTGCCAGCAGAACTAGACAGGGAATTGTCGACAATGAGCAGTTCTTC
>TRBJ2-5|TRBD2|-|TRBV6-1
CASDLAGVMETQYF
TGTGCCAGCGATCTAGCGGGGGTTATGGAGACCCAGTACTTC
>TRBJ2-4|TRBD1|-|TRBV29-1
CSVATGGNIQYF
TGCAGCGTGGCTACAGGGGGGAACATTCAGTACTTC
>TRBJ2-7|TRBD1|few|TRBV7-9
CASSRDRNSYEQYF
TGTGCCAGCAGCCGGGACAGAAATTCCTACGAGCAGTACTTC
>TRBJ1-2|-|-|TRBV28
CASSLSLRGGYTF
TGTGCCAGCAGTTTATCGCTAAGAGGGGGCTACACCTTC
>TRBJ2-7|-|-|TRBV15
CATSPRQGPGGEQYF
TGTGCCACCAGCCCTCGTCAGGGGCCCGGGGGCGAGCAGTACTTC
>TRBJ1-3|-|-|TRBV4-3
CASSQESSSGNTIYF
TGCGCCAGCAGCCAAGAATCCTCATCTGGAAACACCATATATTTT
>TRBJ1-2|TRBD1|few|TRBV29-1
CSVTGGFGYGYTF
TGCAGCGTGACAGGGGGCTTTGGCTATGGCTACACCTTC
>TRBJ1-5|TRBD1|-|TRBV4-2
CASSQGAQGASNQPQHF
TGTGCCAGCAGCCAAGGTGCGCAGGGGGCTTCCAATCAGCCCCAGCATTTT
>TRBJ1-1|-|few|TRBV5-6
CASSFRKGSNTEAFF
TGTGCCAGCAGCTTTCGTAAGGGATCGAACACTGAAGCTTTCTTT
>TRBJ2-1|TRBD2|few|TRBV20-1
CSAVGLAGSNEQFF
TGCAGTGCAGTCGGGCTAGCGGGTTCCAATGAGCAGTTCTTC
>TRBJ2-1|-|-|TRBV2
CASRAMGGSSYNEQFF
TGTGCCAGCAGAGCAATGGGCGGAAGCTCCTACAATGAGCAGTTCTTC
>TRBJ2-2|-|-|TRBV5-1
CASSLEGAGAYTGELFF
TGCGCCAGCAGCTTGGAAGGGGCAGGGGCCTACACCGGGGAGCTGTTTTTT
>TRBJ2-3|TRBD2|few|TRBV20-1
CSARGPNGAGKFTSTDTQYF
TGCAGTGCTAGAGGGCCCAATGGAGCGGGGAAATTTACTAGCACAGATACGCAGTATTTT
>TRBJ2-3|-|-|TRBV12-3/TRBV12-4
CASSLDGGVTDTQYF
TGTGCCAGCAGTTTAGATGGGGGAGTCACAGATACGCAGTATTTT
>TRBJ2-2|-|-|TRBV12-3/TRBV12-4
CASSTSGNTGELFF
TGTGCCAGCAGCACAAGCGGGAACACCGGGGAGCTGTTTTTT
>TRBJ2-7|-|-|TRBV7-2
CASSGRQSYEQYF
TGTGCCAGCAGCGGCCGACAGTCCTACGAGCAGTACTTC
>TRBJ2-1|TRBD2|few|TRBV23-1
CASKREGRPYNEQFF
TGCGCCAGCAAACGGGAGGGCCGTCCATACAATGAGCAGTTCTTC
>TRBJ1-5|-|many|TRBV5-5
CASSPTPGVGINQPQHF
TGTGCCAGCAGCCCTACTCCAGGGGTCGGTATCAATCAGCCCCAGCATTTT
>TRBJ2-3|-|-|TRBV9
CASSVFRGSGRSTDTQYF
TGTGCCAGCAGCGTTTTCCGTGGAAGCGGCCGGTCGACAGATACGCAGTATTTT
>TRBJ2-7|TRBD1|many|TRBV20-1
CSATYGRDRSYEQYF
TGCAGTGCTACGTATGGCCGGGACAGAAGCTACGAGCAGTACTTC
>TRBJ2-1|-|few|TRBV29-1
CSVKGGGIGYEQFF
TGCAGCGTAAAGGGGGGCGGGATAGGCTATGAGCAGTTCTTC
>TRBJ2-6|TRBD1|-|TRBV7-9
CASSLGTGLSGANVLTF
TGTGCCAGCAGCTTAGGGACAGGTCTCTCTGGGGCCAACGTCCTGACTTTC
>TRBJ2-7|TRBD1|few|TRBV5-1
CASSSDRGTSYEQYF
TGCGCCAGCAGCTCGGACAGGGGGACCTCCTACGAGCAGTACTTC
>TRBJ1-2|TRBD1|few|TRBV7-9
CASSLGPGQSGGYTF
TGTGCCAGCAGCTTAGGCCCGGGACAGTCCGGGGGCTACACCTTC
>TRBJ2-3|-|-|TRBV12-3/TRBV12-4
CASSTVRGTDTQYF
TGTGCCAGCAGTACCGTTCGGGGCACAGATACGCAGTATTTT
>TRBJ2-2|TRBD2|few|TRBV7-6
CASSGRLALSTGELFF
TGTGCCAGCAGCGGTAGACTAGCGCTGAGTACCGGGGAGCTGTTTTTT
>TRBJ1-6|-|few|TRBV7-9
CASRDGDSPLHF
TGTGCCAGCCGGGACGGGGATTCACCCCTCCACTTT
>TRBJ2-3|TRBD1|-|TRBV5-1
CASSLYGTGKTNTQYF
TGCGCCAGCAGCTTGTACGGGACAGGGAAAACAAATACGCAGTATTTT
>TRBJ2-3|-|-|TRBV4-1
CASSQDGYPGGTDTQYF
TGCGCCAGCAGCCAAGATGGTTACCCGGGGGGCACAGATACGCAGTATTTT
>TRBJ2-1|TRBD2|few|TRBV20-1
CSARGPPTSGRRYEQFF
TGCAGTGCTAGAGGTCCCCCGACTAGCGGGAGAAGGTATGAGCAGTTCTTC
>TRBJ1-2|TRBD1|many|TRBV28
CASRTQGEGYGYTF
TGTGCCAGCAGGACCCAGGGGGAGGGCTATGGCTACACCTTC
>TRBJ2-1|-|few|TRBV29-1
CSVATYNEQFF
TGCAGCGTTGCAACCTACAATGAGCAGTTCTTC
>TRBJ2-6|TRBD2|-|TRBV9
CASSVSGDWFGANVLTF
TGTGCCAGCAGCGTAAGCGGGGATTGGTTTGGGGCCAACGTCCTGACTTTC
>TRBJ1-2|TRBD1|few|TRBV20-1
CSAAGGSGYGYTF
TGCAGTGCTGCAGGGGGCTCGGGCTATGGCTACACCTTC
>TRBJ2-2|-|many|TRBV5-5
CASSLRTVNTGELFF
TGTGCCAGCAGCTTAAGGACAGTTAACACCGGGGAGCTGTTTTTT
>TRBJ2-7|TRBD2|many|TRBV29-1
CSVVAGSRYEQYF
TGCAGCGTGGTAGCGGGAAGCCGCTACGAGCAGTACTTC
>TRBJ2-7|-|few|TRBV4-1
CASSLRASAYEQYF
TGCGCCAGCAGCCTCCGGGCCTCCGCCTACGAGCAGTACTTC